The sequence of this T cell receptor (beta chain) was determined in a study of blood T cell repertoires in COVID-19. In the authors' workflow: Reference gene primer amplification gave nucleated cell count estimates. Using immunoSEQ multiplex PCR, the repertoire was profiled, and TCRdb retains in-frame clones only, with some absent. From that table come the V and J calls and clone size; the DNA was used to work out D and trimming. The sample has some 45,000 clones; 85% to 90% are singletons. Germline V gene lookup returns CDR1 MNHNY and CDR2 SVGAGI (reference sequence). The CDR3 runs 16 residues. The V end lost 10 bases, the J end lost 5 bases, and 24 bases lay between the germline ends.

The receptor was derived from a human donor in a cohort sampled during active COVID-19. Material: peripheral blood. The genes are TRBV6-6 and TRBJ1-5; D unclear. CDR3 amino acids: CATLAREGRGYQPQHF. The CDR3 DNA sequence: TGTGCCACCCTGGCTAGGGAGGGAAGAGGTTATCAGCCCCAGCATTTT.